This T cell receptor (beta chain) was retrieved from a study of T-cell reconstitution after alpha-beta-depleted transplantation in children. The study's findings and limits: For some patients, TCRbeta diversity was high at day 60 because of recipient T cells and thymic progenitors that survived. Newly produced T cells mostly accounted for T-cell counts and diversity one year post-transplant. Where alpha-beta T cells came from about two months after transplant was reportedly several hundred expanded graft clones.

Germline loops: CDR1 MNHEY, CDR2 SMNVEV (reference sequence). The CDR3 is 14 amino acids. Trimming removed 6 bases at V and 4 bases at J, with 16 bases between. This clonotype was seen repeatedly, ten times or more. The antigen remains unidentified. Unique molecular identifiers tagged the TCRbeta library. TCRdb passed the PCR reads through MiXCR, listing each CDR3 protein once. The sample includes 150,000 to 250,000 distinct CDR3 sequences, 6.3% seen only once; the top ten take 4.5% to 5.5%. The rearrangement joins TRBV27 to TRBJ2-7; D may correspond to TRBD1 or TRBD2 (7 bases each). This TCR derives from a girl under three years old with combined immunodeficiency, due to receive a stem cell transplant. The sequencing here drew on PBMCs, taken before TCRalphabeta/CD19-depleted stem cell transplant. CDR3 loop: CASSRDREGYEQYF. The CDR3 nucleotides read TGTGCCAGCAGCCGAGACAGGGAGGGTTACGAGCAGTACTTC.